The rows below give T cell receptor beta chains drawn from one sample of a study of cytomegalovirus exposure and HLA in healthy donors. This table comes from immunoSEQ multiplex PCR, and its TCRdb copy is limited to in-frame clones, with some not included. The sample includes over 95,000 clones, around three quarters of them seen just once. The material sequenced was PBMCs. These receptors all come from a man aged 40-50 years in good health and CMV-seropositive. Each CDR3 is given with its conserved first and last residue. The order of the fields is D gene, clone size, V gene, J gene, CDR3 DNA, CDR3 protein. The D gene is left open where the match is weak. Size is omitted from some rows. Given values are once, few, many or a class for expanded clones.

d_call: TRBD1; clone_size: few; v_call: TRBV28; j_call: TRBJ2-2; cdr3_nt: TGTGCCAGCAGTTTAGCGACGGGACAGGGGGTCAACGGGGAGCTGTTTTTT; cdr3_aa: CASSLATGQGVNGELFF
d_call: TRBD1; clone_size: NA; v_call: TRBV28; j_call: TRBJ1-5; cdr3_nt: TGTGCCAGCAGCCGCCTTCCCGGGACAGGGTCAGGCAATCAGCCCCAGCATTTT; cdr3_aa: CASSRLPGTGSGNQPQHF
d_call: TRBD1; clone_size: NA; v_call: TRBV18; j_call: TRBJ1-1; cdr3_nt: TGTGCCAGCTCCCGAGGACAGGCGAACACTGAAGCTTTCTTT; cdr3_aa: CASSRGQANTEAFF
d_call: TRBD2; clone_size: NA; v_call: TRBV7-2; j_call: TRBJ2-7; cdr3_nt: TGTGCCAGCAGCCCTCAAGGCGGGGGGGTCTCCTACGAGCAGTACTTC; cdr3_aa: CASSPQGGGVSYEQYF
d_call: NA; clone_size: NA; v_call: TRBV2; j_call: TRBJ2-1; cdr3_nt: TGTGCCAGCAGTGAGAGTGCGGTCTTGGGTGAGCAGTTCTTC; cdr3_aa: CASSESAVLGEQFF
d_call: NA; clone_size: NA; v_call: TRBV18; j_call: TRBJ1-3; cdr3_nt: TGTGCCAGCTCACCAGCGGGCGAAGGAAACACCATATATTTT; cdr3_aa: CASSPAGEGNTIYF
d_call: NA; clone_size: few; v_call: TRBV18; j_call: TRBJ1-1; cdr3_nt: TGTGCCAGCTCACCCGGTTCGGGGAACACTGAAGCTTTCTTT; cdr3_aa: CASSPGSGNTEAFF
d_call: TRBD1; clone_size: NA; v_call: TRBV5-6; j_call: TRBJ1-4; cdr3_nt: TGTGCCAGCAGCTCCTCGGGGACAGGGGGTCGAAAACTGTTTTTT; cdr3_aa: CASSSSGTGGRKLFF
d_call: TRBD2; clone_size: once; v_call: TRBV2; j_call: TRBJ2-3; cdr3_nt: TGTGCCAGCAGTGCAAGCGGGGGGAGGGCAGATACGCAGTATTTT; cdr3_aa: CASSASGGRADTQYF
d_call: NA; clone_size: NA; v_call: TRBV5-6; j_call: TRBJ1-5; cdr3_nt: TGTGCCAGCAGCTTGGGGGGGGGCATGGGGCACAATCAGCCCCAGCATTTT; cdr3_aa: CASSLGGGMGHNQPQHF
d_call: TRBD1; clone_size: NA; v_call: TRBV23-1; j_call: TRBJ1-5; cdr3_nt: TGCGCCAGCAGTCACCCCACGTGTTCCGGGACAGAAGATAGCAATCAGCCCCAGCATTTT; cdr3_aa: CASSHPTCSGTEDSNQPQHF
d_call: TRBD1; clone_size: NA; v_call: TRBV7-2; j_call: TRBJ2-5; cdr3_nt: TGTGCCAGCAGCTTAGACCAGGGGGTTGAGACCCAGTACTTC; cdr3_aa: CASSLDQGVETQYF
d_call: TRBD1; clone_size: NA; v_call: TRBV28; j_call: TRBJ2-3; cdr3_nt: TGTGCCAGCAGTCTAGGGACCGGGACAGGGATTGGGGATACGCAGTATTTT; cdr3_aa: CASSLGTGTGIGDTQYF
d_call: NA; clone_size: NA; v_call: TRBV9; j_call: TRBJ1-2; cdr3_nt: TGTGCCAGCAGTACAACGGGGACAACCTATGGCTACACCTTC; cdr3_aa: CASSTTGTTYGYTF
d_call: NA; clone_size: NA; v_call: TRBV21-1; j_call: TRBJ2-3; cdr3_nt: TGTGCCAGCAGCAAACACAGGGGGCGCCATACGCAGTATTTT; cdr3_aa: CASSKHRGRHTQYF
d_call: NA; clone_size: NA; v_call: TRBV7-2; j_call: TRBJ1-2; cdr3_nt: TGTGCCAGCAGCTTAAGCGCGTCTCAAAATGGCTACACCTTC; cdr3_aa: CASSLSASQNGYTF
d_call: NA; clone_size: NA; v_call: TRBV30; j_call: TRBJ2-5; cdr3_nt: TGTGCCTGGAACAGGGTGGAGACCCAGTACTTC; cdr3_aa: CAWNRVETQYF
d_call: NA; clone_size: NA; v_call: TRBV11-3; j_call: TRBJ1-1; cdr3_nt: TGTGCCAGCAGCTTATTGAGGAACACTGAAGCTTTCTTT; cdr3_aa: CASSLLRNTEAFF
d_call: NA; clone_size: NA; v_call: TRBV7-2; j_call: TRBJ2-5; cdr3_nt: TGTGCCAGCAGCTTACTTGGGGGCGGAGAGACCCAGTACTTC; cdr3_aa: CASSLLGGGETQYF
d_call: TRBD1; clone_size: few; v_call: TRBV4-1; j_call: TRBJ2-3; cdr3_nt: TGCGCCAGTACCACCGGGACAGGGGAGTCAGATACGCAGTATTTT; cdr3_aa: CASTTGTGESDTQYF
d_call: NA; clone_size: NA; v_call: TRBV27; j_call: TRBJ2-7; cdr3_nt: TGTGCCAGCAGTTTGGGAGGTGGGGACAGTCGAAGCTCCTACGAGCAGTACTTC; cdr3_aa: CASSLGGGDSRSSYEQYF
d_call: TRBD2; clone_size: NA; v_call: TRBV27; j_call: TRBJ2-5; cdr3_nt: TGTGCCAGCAGTATGGGACTAGCGGGTGGGGGGACCCAGTACTTC; cdr3_aa: CASSMGLAGGGTQYF
d_call: TRBD1; clone_size: NA; v_call: TRBV19; j_call: TRBJ2-6; cdr3_nt: TGTGCCAGCACAACAGGGGACGTCCCCTCTGGGGCCAACGGCCTGACTTTC; cdr3_aa: CASTTGDVPSGANGLTF
d_call: TRBD1; clone_size: NA; v_call: TRBV7-2; j_call: TRBJ2-2; cdr3_nt: TGTGCCAGCAGCTACTCCGGGACAGTGAACACCGGGGAGCTGTTTTTT; cdr3_aa: CASSYSGTVNTGELFF
d_call: NA; clone_size: once; v_call: TRBV7-9; j_call: TRBJ2-1; cdr3_nt: TGTGCCAGCAGCTTCTTCCCCAATGAGCAGTTCTTC; cdr3_aa: CASSFFPNEQFF
d_call: TRBD1; clone_size: NA; v_call: TRBV6-1; j_call: TRBJ2-1; cdr3_nt: TGTGCCAGCAGTGAAGGCGGGACAGGGGGCTACAATGAGCAGTTCTTC; cdr3_aa: CASSEGGTGGYNEQFF
d_call: TRBD1; clone_size: NA; v_call: TRBV6-1; j_call: TRBJ2-7; cdr3_nt: TGTGCCAGCAACCGGCCGGGACAGGGTTCCTACGAGCAGTACTTC; cdr3_aa: CASNRPGQGSYEQYF
d_call: TRBD1; clone_size: NA; v_call: TRBV18; j_call: TRBJ1-3; cdr3_nt: TGTGCCAGCTCGACTTATCCGGGGACAGGGTCTGGAAACACCATATATTTT; cdr3_aa: CASSTYPGTGSGNTIYF
d_call: NA; clone_size: NA; v_call: TRBV9; j_call: TRBJ1-1; cdr3_nt: TGTGCCAGCAGCCAAACGGGGGGGTCTGAAGCTTTCTTT; cdr3_aa: CASSQTGGSEAFF
d_call: NA; clone_size: NA; v_call: TRBV5-4; j_call: TRBJ2-3; cdr3_nt: TGTGCCAGCGAGTTCATGTCGGGGAGACCCTCTAGCACAGATACGCAGTATTTT; cdr3_aa: CASEFMSGRPSSTDTQYF
d_call: TRBD1; clone_size: NA; v_call: TRBV5-1; j_call: TRBJ2-7; cdr3_nt: TGCGCCAGCAGCTTGGAGTCAGGGGGTTACTACGAGCAGTACTTC; cdr3_aa: CASSLESGGYYEQYF
d_call: NA; clone_size: few; v_call: TRBV18; j_call: TRBJ2-3; cdr3_nt: TGTGCCAGCTCACAAGAGACAGACACAGATACGCAGTATTTT; cdr3_aa: CASSQETDTDTQYF
d_call: NA; clone_size: NA; v_call: TRBV9; j_call: TRBJ2-1; cdr3_nt: TGTGCCAGCAGCGTAGGTCAGGGGCACGAGGGGGATGAGCAGTTCTTC; cdr3_aa: CASSVGQGHEGDEQFF
d_call: TRBD1; clone_size: NA; v_call: TRBV7-7; j_call: TRBJ2-2; cdr3_nt: TGTGCTAGCAGCTTAAATTCCGTAAGGACAGGGACCATCGAATCTTTCGGGGAGCTGTTTTTT; cdr3_aa: CASSLNSVRTGTIESFGELFF
d_call: TRBD2; clone_size: NA; v_call: TRBV15; j_call: TRBJ2-7; cdr3_nt: TGTGCCACCAGCACCCGAGCGGGGGGGCCCAACGAGCAGTACTTC; cdr3_aa: CATSTRAGGPNEQYF
d_call: TRBD2; clone_size: medium-sized; v_call: TRBV6-1; j_call: TRBJ2-1; cdr3_nt: TGTGCCAGCAGTGAACTAGCGGGGGGTTACAATGAGCAGTTCTTC; cdr3_aa: CASSELAGGYNEQFF
d_call: TRBD1; clone_size: NA; v_call: TRBV5-1; j_call: TRBJ1-6; cdr3_nt: TGCGCCAGCAGTCGGGACAGGGCTAATTCACCCCTCCACTTT; cdr3_aa: CASSRDRANSPLHF
d_call: NA; clone_size: NA; v_call: TRBV2; j_call: TRBJ1-5; cdr3_nt: TGTGCCAGCAGTGCACAGGGAAACAATCAGCCCCAGCATTTT; cdr3_aa: CASSAQGNNQPQHF
d_call: NA; clone_size: NA; v_call: TRBV10-3; j_call: TRBJ1-2; cdr3_nt: TGTGCCATCAGTGAGTCGGCAAATGGCTACACCTTC; cdr3_aa: CAISESANGYTF
d_call: NA; clone_size: few; v_call: TRBV18; j_call: TRBJ2-5; cdr3_nt: TGTGCCAGCTCACCACCGGACCAGGGAAGGACCCAGTACTTC; cdr3_aa: CASSPPDQGRTQYF
d_call: TRBD1; clone_size: NA; v_call: TRBV7-2; j_call: TRBJ1-2; cdr3_nt: TGTGCCAGCAGCTGGCCGGGACAGAGTAACTATGGCTACACCTTC; cdr3_aa: CASSWPGQSNYGYTF
d_call: NA; clone_size: NA; v_call: TRBV29-1; j_call: TRBJ1-1; cdr3_nt: TGCAGCGCCGGACACTGGAACACTGAAGCTTTCTTT; cdr3_aa: CSAGHWNTEAFF
d_call: NA; clone_size: few; v_call: TRBV4-3; j_call: TRBJ2-3; cdr3_nt: TGCGCCAGCAGCCAAGAAGGGGTGGGCGCCTGGAGAGATACGCAGTATTTT; cdr3_aa: CASSQEGVGAWRDTQYF
d_call: NA; clone_size: NA; v_call: TRBV28; j_call: TRBJ1-2; cdr3_nt: TGTGCCAGCAGTTCGATTGGAGGAGTCCCTTATGGCTACACCTTC; cdr3_aa: CASSSIGGVPYGYTF
d_call: TRBD1; clone_size: NA; v_call: TRBV18; j_call: TRBJ1-4; cdr3_nt: TGTGCCAGCTCACCACCCCAGGGACAGGGGGACGGAAAACTGTTTTTT; cdr3_aa: CASSPPQGQGDGKLFF
d_call: NA; clone_size: few; v_call: TRBV5-1; j_call: TRBJ1-1; cdr3_nt: TGCGCCAGCAGCTGGTGGGGCGGTTCGAACACTGAAGCTTTCTTT; cdr3_aa: CASSWWGGSNTEAFF
d_call: NA; clone_size: once; v_call: TRBV10-3; j_call: TRBJ2-7; cdr3_nt: TGTGCCATCAGTGACCCAAGGAGCTCCTACGAGCAGTACTTC; cdr3_aa: CAISDPRSSYEQYF
d_call: TRBD1; clone_size: NA; v_call: TRBV7-8; j_call: TRBJ2-3; cdr3_nt: TGTGCCAGCAGCATACAGGGGGCCGATACGCAGTATTTT; cdr3_aa: CASSIQGADTQYF
d_call: NA; clone_size: NA; v_call: TRBV7-3; j_call: TRBJ2-2; cdr3_nt: TGTGCCAGCAGTCGTGAAGGGGGGGGGACCGGGGAGCTGTTTTTT; cdr3_aa: CASSREGGGTGELFF
d_call: TRBD2; clone_size: few; v_call: TRBV2; j_call: TRBJ2-1; cdr3_nt: TGTGCCAGCAGTGAAGGTGCGCAGCGGGGGGGCCTCGTTGGTGAGCAGTTCTTC; cdr3_aa: CASSEGAQRGGLVGEQFF
d_call: TRBD1; clone_size: NA; v_call: TRBV7-3; j_call: TRBJ2-5; cdr3_nt: TGTGCCAGCAGCTCCGGGACAGGGGGCGAGACCCAGTACTTC; cdr3_aa: CASSSGTGGETQYF
d_call: TRBD1; clone_size: NA; v_call: TRBV9; j_call: TRBJ1-1; cdr3_nt: TGTGCCAGCAGCCGGGACAGGGGTATGGGCTCGGCTTTCTTT; cdr3_aa: CASSRDRGMGSAFF